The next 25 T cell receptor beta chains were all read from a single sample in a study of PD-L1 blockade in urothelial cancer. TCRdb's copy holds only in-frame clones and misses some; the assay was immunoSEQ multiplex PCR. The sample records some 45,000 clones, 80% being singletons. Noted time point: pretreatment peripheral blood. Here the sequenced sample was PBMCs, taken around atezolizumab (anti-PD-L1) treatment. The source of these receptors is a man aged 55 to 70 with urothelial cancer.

The CDR3 nucleotides are TGTGCCAGCACCTCGGGGACATATGAAAAACTGTTTTTT. It encodes CASTSGTYEKLFF. The J gene is TRBJ1-4, the V gene TRBV28; perhaps TRBD1 as D (6 bases). V was clipped by 7 bases and J by 6 bases, with 12 bases between them. This CDR3 region has 13 residues. Looked up from germline, CDR1 is MDHEN and CDR2 is SYDVKM.

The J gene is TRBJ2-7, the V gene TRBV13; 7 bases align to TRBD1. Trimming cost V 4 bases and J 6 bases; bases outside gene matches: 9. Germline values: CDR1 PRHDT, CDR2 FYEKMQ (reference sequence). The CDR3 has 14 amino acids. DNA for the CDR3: TGTGCCAGCAGCTCCCGACAGGGAACGAGCGAGCAGTACTTC. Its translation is CASSSRQGTSEQYF. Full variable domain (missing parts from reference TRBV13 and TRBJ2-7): AAGVIQSPRHLIKEKRETATLKCYPIPRHDTVYWYQQGPGQDPQFLISFYEKMQSDKGSIPDRFSAQQFSDYHSELNMSSLELGDSALYFCASSSRQGTSEQYFGPGTRLTVT.

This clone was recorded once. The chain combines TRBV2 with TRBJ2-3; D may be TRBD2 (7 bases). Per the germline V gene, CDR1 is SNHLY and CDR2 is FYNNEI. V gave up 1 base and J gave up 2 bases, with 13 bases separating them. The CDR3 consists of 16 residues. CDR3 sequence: CASSEGRGRTTDTQYF. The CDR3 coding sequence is TGTGCCAGCAGTGAAGGGCGGGGGCGAACCACAGATACGCAGTATTTT.

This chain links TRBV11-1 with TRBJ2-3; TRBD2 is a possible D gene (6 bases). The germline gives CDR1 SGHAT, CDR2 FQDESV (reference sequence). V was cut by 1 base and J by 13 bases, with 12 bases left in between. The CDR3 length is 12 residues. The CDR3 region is CASSLVGDWKYF. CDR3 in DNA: TGTGCCAGCAGCTTAGTTGGGGACTGGAAGTATTTT.

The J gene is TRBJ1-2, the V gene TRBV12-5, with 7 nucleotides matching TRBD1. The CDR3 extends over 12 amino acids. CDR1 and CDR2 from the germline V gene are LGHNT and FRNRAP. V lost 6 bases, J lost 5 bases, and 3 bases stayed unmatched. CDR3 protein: CASGSGGYGYTF. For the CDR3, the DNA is TGTGCTAGTGGATCAGGGGGGTATGGCTACACCTTC.

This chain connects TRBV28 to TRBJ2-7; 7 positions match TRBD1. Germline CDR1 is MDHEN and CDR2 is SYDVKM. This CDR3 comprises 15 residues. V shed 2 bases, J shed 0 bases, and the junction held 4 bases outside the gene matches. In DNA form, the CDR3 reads TGTGCCAGCAGTTTAAAGGACAGGATCTCCTACGAGCAGTACTTC. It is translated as CASSLKDRISYEQYF.

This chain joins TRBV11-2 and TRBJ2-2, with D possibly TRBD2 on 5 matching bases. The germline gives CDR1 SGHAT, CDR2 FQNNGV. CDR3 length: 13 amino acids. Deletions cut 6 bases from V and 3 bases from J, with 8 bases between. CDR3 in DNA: TGTGCCAGCAGGCAGGAGGACACCGGGGAGCTGTTTTTT. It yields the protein CASRQEDTGELFF.

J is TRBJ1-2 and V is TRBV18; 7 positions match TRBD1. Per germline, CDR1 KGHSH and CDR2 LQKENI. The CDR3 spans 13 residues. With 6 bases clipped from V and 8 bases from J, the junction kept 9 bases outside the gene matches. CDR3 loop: CASSGTAARGYTF. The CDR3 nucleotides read TGTGCCAGCTCGGGGACAGCGGCCAGAGGCTACACCTTC.

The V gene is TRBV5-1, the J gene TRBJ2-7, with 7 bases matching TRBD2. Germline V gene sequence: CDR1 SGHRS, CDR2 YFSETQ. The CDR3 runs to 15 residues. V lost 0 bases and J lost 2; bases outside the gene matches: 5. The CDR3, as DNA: TGCGCCAGCAGCTTGGCCCCTAGCGGCCCCTACGAGCAGTACTTC. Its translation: CASSLAPSGPYEQYF.

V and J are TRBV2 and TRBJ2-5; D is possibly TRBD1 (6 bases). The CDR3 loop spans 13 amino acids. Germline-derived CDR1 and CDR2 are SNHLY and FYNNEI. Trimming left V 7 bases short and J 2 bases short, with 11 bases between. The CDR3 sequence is CASTSTGQETQYF. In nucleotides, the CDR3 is TGTGCCAGCACATCGACAGGTCAAGAGACCCAGTACTTC.

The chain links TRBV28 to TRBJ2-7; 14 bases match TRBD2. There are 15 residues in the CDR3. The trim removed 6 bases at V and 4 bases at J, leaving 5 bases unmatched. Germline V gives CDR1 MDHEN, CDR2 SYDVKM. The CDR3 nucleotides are TGTGCCAGCAGCCCGACTAGCGGGGGGGCGTACGAGCAGTACTTC. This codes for CASSPTSGGAYEQYF.

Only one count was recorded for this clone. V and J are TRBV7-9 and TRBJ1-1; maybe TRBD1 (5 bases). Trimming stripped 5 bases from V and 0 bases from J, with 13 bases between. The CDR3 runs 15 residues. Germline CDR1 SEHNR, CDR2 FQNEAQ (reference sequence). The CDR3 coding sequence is TGTGCCAGCAGCCCTGGGGGGTACTTGAACACTGAAGCTTTCTTT. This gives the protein CASSPGGYLNTEAFF.

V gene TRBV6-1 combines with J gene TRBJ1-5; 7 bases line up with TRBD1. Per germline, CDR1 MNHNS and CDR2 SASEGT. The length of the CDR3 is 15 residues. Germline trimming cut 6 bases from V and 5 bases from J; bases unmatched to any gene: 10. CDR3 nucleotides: TGTGCCAGCAGCCTAACAGGGGTGGGGGATCAGCCCCAGCATTTT. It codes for CASSLTGVGDQPQHF.

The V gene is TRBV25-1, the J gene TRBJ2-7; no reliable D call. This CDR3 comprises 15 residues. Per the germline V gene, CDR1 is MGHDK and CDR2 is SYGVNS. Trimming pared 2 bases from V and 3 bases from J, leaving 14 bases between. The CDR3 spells CASSEGTDGLYEQYF. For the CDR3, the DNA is TGTGCCAGCAGTGAAGGTACAGATGGGCTCTACGAGCAGTACTTC.

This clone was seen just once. In DNA form, the CDR3 reads TGTGCCACCAGCAGAGCCGCGGGGGGCGCGGACACCGGGGAGCTGTTTTTT. This sequence encodes CATSRAAGGADTGELFF. The rearrangement joins TRBV15 to TRBJ2-2, with 8 bases fitting TRBD2. This CDR3 has 17 amino acids. J lost 3 bases, V lost 1 base, and 7 bases had no gene match. Per germline, CDR1 LNHNV and CDR2 YYDKDF (reference sequence).

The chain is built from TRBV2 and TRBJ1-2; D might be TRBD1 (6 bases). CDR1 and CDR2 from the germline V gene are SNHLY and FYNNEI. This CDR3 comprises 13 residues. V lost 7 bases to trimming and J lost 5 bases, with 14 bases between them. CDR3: CASTPGVRYGYTF. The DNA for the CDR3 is TGTGCCAGCACTCCAGGGGTGCGGTATGGCTACACCTTC.

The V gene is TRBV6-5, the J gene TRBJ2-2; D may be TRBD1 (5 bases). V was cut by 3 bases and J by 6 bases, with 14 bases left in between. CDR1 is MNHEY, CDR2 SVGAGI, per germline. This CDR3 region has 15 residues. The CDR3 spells CASSYSQGVPGELFF. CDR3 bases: TGTGCCAGCAGTTATTCGCAGGGTGTTCCCGGGGAGCTGTTTTTT.

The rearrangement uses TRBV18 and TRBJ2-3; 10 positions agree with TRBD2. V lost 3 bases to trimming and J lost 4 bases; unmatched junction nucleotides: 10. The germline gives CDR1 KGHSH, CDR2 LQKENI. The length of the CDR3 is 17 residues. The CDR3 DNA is TGTGCCAGCTCACCGGCGGAGCGGGGGGGCCTAGCAGATACGCAGTATTTT. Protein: CASSPAERGGLADTQYF. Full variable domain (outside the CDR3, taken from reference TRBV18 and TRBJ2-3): NAGVMQNPRHLVRRRGQEARLRCSPMKGHSHVYWYRQLPEEGLKFMVYLQKENIIDESGMPKERFSAEFPKEGPSILRIQQVVRGDSAAYFCASSPAERGGLADTQYFGPGTRLTVL.

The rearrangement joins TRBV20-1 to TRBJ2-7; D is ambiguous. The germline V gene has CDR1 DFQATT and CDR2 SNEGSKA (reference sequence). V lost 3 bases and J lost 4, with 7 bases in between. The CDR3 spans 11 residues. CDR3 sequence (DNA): TGCAGTGCTAGTTCTCTGTACGAGCAGTACTTC. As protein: CSASSLYEQYF.

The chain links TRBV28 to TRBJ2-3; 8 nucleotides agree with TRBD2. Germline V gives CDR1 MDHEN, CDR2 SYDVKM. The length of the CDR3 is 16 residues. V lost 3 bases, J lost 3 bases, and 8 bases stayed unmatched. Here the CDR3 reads CASSLDSGIRTDTQYF. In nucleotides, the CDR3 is TGTGCCAGCAGTTTGGATAGCGGGATACGGACAGATACGCAGTATTTT.

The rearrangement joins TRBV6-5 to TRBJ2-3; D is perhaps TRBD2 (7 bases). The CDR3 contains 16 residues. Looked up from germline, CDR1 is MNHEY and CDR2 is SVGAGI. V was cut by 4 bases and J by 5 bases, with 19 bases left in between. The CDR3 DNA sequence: TGTGCCAGCAGTTTTCGCGGGGGCTCCCATGGAGATACGCAGTATTTT. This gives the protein CASSFRGGSHGDTQYF.

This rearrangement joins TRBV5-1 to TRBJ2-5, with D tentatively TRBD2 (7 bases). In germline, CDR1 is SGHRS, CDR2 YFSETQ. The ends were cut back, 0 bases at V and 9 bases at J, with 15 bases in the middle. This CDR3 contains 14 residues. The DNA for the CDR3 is TGCGCCAGCAGCTTGGTATCGGGGGAGGGGGCCCAGTACTTC. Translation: CASSLVSGEGAQYF.

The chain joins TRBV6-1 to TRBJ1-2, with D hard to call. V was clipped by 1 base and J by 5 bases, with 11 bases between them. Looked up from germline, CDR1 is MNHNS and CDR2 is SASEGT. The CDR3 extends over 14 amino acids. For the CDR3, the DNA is TGTGCCAGCAGTGAAGGAACAGTTTCATATGGCTACACCTTC. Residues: CASSEGTVSYGYTF.

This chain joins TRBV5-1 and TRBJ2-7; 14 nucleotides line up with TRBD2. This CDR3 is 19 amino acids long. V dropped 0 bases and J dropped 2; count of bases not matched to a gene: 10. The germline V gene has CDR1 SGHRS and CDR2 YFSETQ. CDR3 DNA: TGCGCCAGCAGCTTGGGGGGCCTGACTAGCGGGAGGGCAACCTACGAGCAGTACTTC. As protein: CASSLGGLTSGRATYEQYF.

The CDR3 bases are TGTGCCAGAAGCTTGACTAGCGGGAGAAACACAGATACGCAGTATTTT. Its protein is CARSLTSGRNTDTQYF. This chain joins TRBV5-3 and TRBJ2-3, with 11 bases aligning to TRBD2. TRBV5-3 is labeled an ORF, and its function is uncertain. The V gene end was trimmed by 1 base and the J gene end by 2 bases; junction bases not matched to a gene: 3. The CDR3 is made up of 16 amino acids.